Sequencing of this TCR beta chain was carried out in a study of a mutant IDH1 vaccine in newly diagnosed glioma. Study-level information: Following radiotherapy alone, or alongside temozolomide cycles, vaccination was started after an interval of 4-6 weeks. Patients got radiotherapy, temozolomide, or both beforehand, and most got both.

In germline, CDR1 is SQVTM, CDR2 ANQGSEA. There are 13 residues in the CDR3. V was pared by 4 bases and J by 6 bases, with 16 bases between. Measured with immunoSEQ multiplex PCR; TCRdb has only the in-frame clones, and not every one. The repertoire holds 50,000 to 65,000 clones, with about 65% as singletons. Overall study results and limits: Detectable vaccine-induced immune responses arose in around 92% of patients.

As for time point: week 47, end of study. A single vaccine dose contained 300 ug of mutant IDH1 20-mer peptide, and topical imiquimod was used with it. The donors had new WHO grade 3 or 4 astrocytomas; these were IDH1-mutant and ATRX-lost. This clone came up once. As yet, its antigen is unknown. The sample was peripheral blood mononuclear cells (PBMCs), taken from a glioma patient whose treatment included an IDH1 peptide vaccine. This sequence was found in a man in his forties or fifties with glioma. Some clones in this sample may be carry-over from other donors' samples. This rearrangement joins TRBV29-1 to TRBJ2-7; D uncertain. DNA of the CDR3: TGCAGCGTTGTGGTTTCAGCGCTGGGCGAGCAGTACTTC. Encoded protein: CSVVVSALGEQYF.